This is a list of T cell receptor beta chains from one sample in a study of human T cells and chemical hapten exposure. TCRdb re-called the RACE reads with MiXCR, one entry per CDR3 protein. The table includes about 380,000 distinct CDR3 sequences, about 4.8% detected once. The specimen comprised whole blood, sampled in connection with sensitization to the hapten diphenylcyclopropenone (DPC). Receptor source: a woman aged 45 to 65 with alopecia areata. Some clones in this sample may be carry-over from other donors' samples. Each CDR3 is given with its conserved first and last residue. D genes are given only for firm matches. Clone size is stated in some rows and not others, as once, few, many or a class when expanded.

CDR3 length,D gene,J gene,clone size,V gene,CDR3 DNA,CDR3 protein
14,NA,TRBJ2-5,many,TRBV20-1,TGCAGTGCACCCTACCAGGGTTCTAGAGAGACCCAGTACTTC,CSAPYQGSRETQYF
14,NA,TRBJ1-5,few,TRBV3-1,TGTGCCAGCAGCCAAGGGACAGAAGGTCAGCCCCAGCATTTT,CASSQGTEGQPQHF
15,TRBD1,TRBJ1-1,NA,TRBV24-1,TGTGCCACCAGTGACCTTGACAGGGCTAACACTGAAGCTTTCTTT,CATSDLDRANTEAFF
14,NA,TRBJ2-7,many,TRBV12-3/TRBV12-4,TGTGCCAGCAGTGTCAGCGGAGGAAAGTACGAGCAGTACTTC,CASSVSGGKYEQYF
13,TRBD1,TRBJ2-3,NA,TRBV29-1,TGCAGCGTTGAAGATCCGTACAGGGGCGGGCAGTATTTT,CSVEDPYRGGQYF
20,TRBD1,TRBJ2-1,NA,TRBV6-1,TGTGCCAGCAGTGAAAGGGGTGAAGGGACAGGGTATTCCCCCTACAATGAGCAGTTCTTC,CASSERGEGTGYSPYNEQFF
12,TRBD1,TRBJ2-1,NA,TRBV10-2,TGCGCCAGCCTTGGACAGGTAAACGAGCAGTTCTTC,CASLGQVNEQFF
18,NA,TRBJ1-4,few,TRBV18,TGTGCCAGCTCAAAGGAGATGATAAGTGGAGCAACTAATGAAAAACTGTTTTTT,CASSKEMISGATNEKLFF
15,NA,TRBJ2-7,few,TRBV5-1,TGCGCCAGCAGCTTGGCGGCAGGCACCTTGGATGAGCAGTACTTC,CASSLAAGTLDEQYF
13,NA,TRBJ2-2,NA,TRBV7-9,TGTGCCAGCAGCTTAACGCAACCTGGGGAGCTGTTTTTT,CASSLTQPGELFF
14,TRBD1,TRBJ1-3,many,TRBV5-4,TGTGCCAGCAGCTTCCAGGGACAGAGGGACACCATATATTTT,CASSFQGQRDTIYF
14,NA,TRBJ2-5,few,TRBV12-3/TRBV12-4,TGTGCCAGCAGCCAGCCCGGATCAGCAGAGACCCAGTACTTC,CASSQPGSAETQYF